A single sample is the source of the 25 T cell receptor beta chains below, sequenced in a study of cytomegalovirus exposure and HLA in healthy donors. The PCR used 60 Vbeta and 13 Jbeta primers. Here immunoSEQ multiplex PCR was the method, and the copy in TCRdb shows in-frame clones only, minus some. Found here are around 120,000 clones, 77% of them singletons; the top ten hold roughly 4%. Sequencing was done on a sample of PBMCs. These receptors were taken from a human donor in good health.

This chain connects TRBV7-3 to TRBJ2-2; D not resolved. Trimming removed 7 bases at V and 4 bases at J, with 16 bases between. The CDR3 runs 15 residues. CDR1 and CDR2 from the germline V gene are SGHTA and FQGTGA. CDR3 region: CASTPNEAGTGELFF. As DNA, the CDR3 is TGTGCCAGCACCCCCAACGAGGCTGGCACCGGGGAGCTGTTTTTT.

In its sample, this clone was seen a few times. This rearrangement joins TRBV19 to TRBJ1-5; 7 bases fit TRBD1. V was pared by 5 bases and J by 4 bases, with 8 bases of the junction left unmatched. There are 15 residues in the CDR3. Germline CDR1 reads LNHDA; CDR2 reads SQIVND (reference sequence). In DNA, the CDR3 is TGTGCCAGTAGTCTCTACGGGACAGCTAATCAGCCCCAGCATTTT. Translated, it gives CASSLYGTANQPQHF.

This clone was picked up a small number of times. This chain links TRBV2 with TRBJ2-1; 11 bases are shared with TRBD2. Germline assignment: CDR1 SNHLY and CDR2 FYNNEI. The CDR3 is 16 amino acids. J lost 1 base, V lost 6 bases, and 5 bases had no gene match. In DNA form, the CDR3 reads TGTGCCAGCAGACTACTAGCGGGAGTATCCTACAATGAGCAGTTCTTC. Encoded protein: CASRLLAGVSYNEQFF.

This clone has only one observation. One end of the junction does not line up with germline, which may come from a read error. V is TRBV7-2 and J is TRBJ2-2; perhaps TRBD2 as D (6 bases). Germline V CDR1 and CDR2: SGHTA, FQGNSA. The CDR3 spans 16 residues. CDR3 sequence reads: CASSPTRGWNAGELFF. The CDR3 DNA sequence: TGTGCCAGCAGCCCCACCCGGGGGTGGAACGCCGGGGAGCTGTTTTTT. Full variable domain (remainder filled in from reference TRBV7-2 and TRBJ2-2): GAGVSQSPSNKVTEKGKDVELRCDPISGHTALYWYRQSLGQGLEFLIYFQGNSAPDKSGLPSDRFSAERTGGSVSTLTIQRTQQEDSAVYLCASSPTRGWNAGELFFGEGSRLTVL.

The chain combines TRBV5-6 with TRBJ2-7, with 8 bases fitting TRBD2. CDR1 SGHDT and CDR2 YYEEEE come from the germline V gene. This CDR3 region has 16 residues. J lost 2 bases, V lost 0 bases, and 7 bases had no gene match. The CDR3 DNA follows: TGTGCCAGCAGCTTGGCGCCCCGAGCGGGAGCCTACGAGCAGTACTTC. Amino acid sequence: CASSLAPRAGAYEQYF.

Notes on this clone: Other nucleotide sequences in the sample specify the same CDR3. The chain joins TRBV30 to TRBJ2-5; a weak D match, TRBD1 (5 bases). Germline V gene sequence: CDR1 GTSNPN, CDR2 SVGIG (reference sequence). Trimming left V 1 base short and J 3 bases short, with 12 bases between. The length of the CDR3 is 14 residues. The CDR3 loop is CAWSEQAIKETQYF. The CDR3 coding sequence is TGTGCCTGGAGTGAACAGGCAATTAAAGAGACCCAGTACTTC.

The chain joins TRBV16 to TRBJ2-2, with D tentatively TRBD1 (6 bases). Looked up from germline, CDR1 is KGHSY and CDR2 is FQNENV. The CDR3 length is 14 residues. V lost 2 bases and J 7 bases, leaving 11 bases between the germline ends. The CDR3 protein is CASSQLPGVGELFF. The CDR3 nucleotides read TGTGCCAGCAGCCAACTACCAGGGGTCGGGGAGCTGTTTTTT.

This clone has only one observation. The rearrangement joins TRBV4-1 to TRBJ2-7, with TRBD1 as a possible D gene (6 bases). Germline V gene sequence: CDR1 MGHRA, CDR2 YSYEKL. V was cut by 0 bases and J by 2 bases, with 11 bases left in between. The CDR3 has 15 amino acids. The CDR3 loop is CASSQEWGPAYEQYF. In DNA form, the CDR3 reads TGCGCCAGCAGCCAAGAGTGGGGGCCTGCCTACGAGCAGTACTTC.

This clone was found a few times. The chain joins TRBV28 to TRBJ2-5, with a weak D call TRBD2 (5 bases). Germline V lookup: CDR1 MDHEN, CDR2 SYDVKM. V lost 5 bases and J 1 base, leaving 20 bases between the germline ends. The CDR3 runs 17 residues. The CDR3 DNA reads as TGTGCCAGCAGTCCTAACCCGTACATAGCGACCCAAGAGACCCAGTACTTC. Translated: CASSPNPYIATQETQYF.

This clone appeared a single time. J is TRBJ2-1 and V is TRBV7-2; the D gene is possibly TRBD2 (5 bases). The CDR3 is 14 residues long. V was cut by 2 bases and J by 8 bases, with 13 bases left in between. Germline CDR1 and CDR2: SGHTA and FQGNSA. CDR3 bases: TGTGCCAGCAGCTTACAAACTAGGGTCCATGAGCAGTTCTTC. Amino acid sequence: CASSLQTRVHEQFF. The whole variable domain, remainder taken from reference TRBV7-2 and TRBJ2-1, is GAGVSQSPSNKVTEKGKDVELRCDPISGHTALYWYRQSLGQGLEFLIYFQGNSAPDKSGLPSDRFSAERTGGSVSTLTIQRTQQEDSAVYLCASSLQTRVHEQFFGPGTRLTVL.

This clone has a count of ten or more. The chain recombines TRBV6-5 with TRBJ1-2, with D tentatively TRBD1 (6 bases). CDR3 length equals 14 residues. Trimming left V 3 bases short and J 8 bases short, with 16 bases between. Germline assignment: CDR1 MNHEY and CDR2 SVGAGI. CDR3 DNA: TGTGCCAGCAGTTATGGGGGCCCCTACGGAGGCTACACCTTC. Its translation is CASSYGGPYGGYTF.

The chain carries TRBV18 and TRBJ1-1; weak D call: TRBD1 (6 bases). Germline V CDR1 and CDR2: KGHSH, LQKENI. The length of the CDR3 is 12 residues. Trimming removed 3 bases from V and 8 bases from J, with 10 bases in between. The CDR3 is CASSPGQTEAFF. As DNA, the CDR3 is TGTGCCAGCTCACCTGGACAGACCGAAGCTTTCTTT.

The chain has TRBV18 and TRBJ2-1, with 14 bases aligning to TRBD2. CDR3 length: 15 amino acids. Trimming cost V 3 bases and J 5 bases; bases outside gene matches: 0. CDR1 and CDR2 (germline): KGHSH, LQKENI. CDR3 DNA sequence: TGTGCCAGCTCACCGGGACTAGCGGGAGACAATGAGCAGTTCTTC. Residues: CASSPGLAGDNEQFF.

V and J are TRBV29-1 and TRBJ2-7, with a weak D call TRBD2 (5 bases). The CDR3 consists of 14 residues. The V end was cut by 0 bases, the J end by 3 bases, with 12 bases between. The germline V gene has CDR1 SQVTM and CDR2 ANQGSEA. CDR3 bases: TGCAGCGTTGAAGATGCGGGTGTCGTCTACGAGCAGTACTTC. Protein: CSVEDAGVVYEQYF.

This sequence joins TRBV7-9 and TRBJ1-3; D possibly corresponds to TRBD1 (5 bases). With 3 bases removed from V and 3 bases from J, the gap between germline ends came to 9 bases. Germline lookup yields CDR1 SEHNR and CDR2 FQNEAQ (reference sequence). This CDR3 is built from 14 residues. For the CDR3, the DNA is TGTGCCAGCAGCTTCAGGGAGGGTGGAAACACCATATATTTT. It translates to CASSFREGGNTIYF.

As concerns this clone: The junction differs from germline at one of its ends, possibly a read error. The chain joins TRBV30 to TRBJ2-6; 9 bases map to TRBD2. From germline, CDR1 is GTSNPN and CDR2 SVGIG (reference sequence). The CDR3 totals 15 residues. CDR3 amino acids: CARSGGSSGANVLTF. The CDR3 region has the DNA TGTGCCCGGAGCGGGGGGAGCTCTGGGGCCAACGTCCTGACTTTC.

In its sample, this clone was seen a few times. This chain links TRBV5-1 with TRBJ1-5, with 8 positions matching TRBD1. Germline values: CDR1 SGHRS, CDR2 YFSETQ. This CDR3 has 15 amino acids. V lost 0 bases to trimming and J lost 7 bases; unmatched junction nucleotides: 6. The chain's CDR3 is CASSLVPGGVQPQHF. DNA for the CDR3: TGCGCCAGCAGCTTGGTTCCAGGGGGCGTCCAGCCCCAGCATTTT.

CDR3 nucleotides: TGTGCCAGCGGGGTCTCGGGGGATTACGAGCAGTACTTC. Amino acid sequence: CASGVSGDYEQYF. The rearrangement links TRBV27 to TRBJ2-7; a weak D match, TRBD2 (6 bases). Trimming took 8 bases from V and 4 from J, leaving 15 bases between them. CDR1 is MNHEY, CDR2 SMNVEV, per germline (reference sequence). The CDR3 has 13 amino acids.

The V and J genes are TRBV11-1 and TRBJ1-4; D gene unclear. CDR1 and CDR2 from the germline V gene are SGHAT and FQDESV (reference sequence). This CDR3 has 14 amino acids. V lost 6 bases and J 3 bases, leaving 11 bases between the germline ends. CDR3 loop: CASSYRSSNEKLFF. The CDR3 DNA follows: TGTGCCAGCAGTTACAGATCGTCTAATGAAAAACTGTTTTTT.

CDR3 sequence (DNA): TGCGCCAGCAGCCCCTCCGGGACTAGCGGTTCCTACGAGCAGTACTTC. This codes for CASSPSGTSGSYEQYF. The chain combines TRBV5-1 with TRBJ2-7; TRBD2 aligns across 11 bases. Germline V gene lookup returns CDR1 SGHRS and CDR2 YFSETQ. V was clipped by 4 bases and J by 1 base; unmatched bases: 7. This CDR3 is built from 16 residues.

The table lists this clone with a few counts. A read error may be the cause here, since a much bigger clone is one base away. Additional DNA sequences in this sample encode the identical CDR3. CDR3 sequence (DNA): TGTGCCAGCAGCTCGACAGATGAAGCTTTCTTC. Encoded protein: CASSSTDEAFF. The V call is TRBV5-6, the J call TRBJ1-1; D possibly corresponds to TRBD1 (5 bases). CDR3 length equals 11 residues. CDR1 is SGHDT and CDR2 is YYEEEE in the germline V gene.

This sequence joins TRBV6-1 and TRBJ2-7, with TRBD2 matching over 10 bases. This CDR3 contains 13 residues. Germline lookup yields CDR1 MNHNS and CDR2 SASEGT. Trimming removed 8 bases from V and 4 bases from J; junction bases left unmatched: 5. CDR3: CASEGLAAYEQYF. As DNA, the CDR3 is TGTGCCAGCGAAGGACTAGCGGCTTACGAGCAGTACTTC.

Concerning this clone itself: The germline gene is not matched at one end of the junction; a read error may be the cause. V usage is TRBV28 and J usage is TRBJ2-3, with 9 bases matching TRBD1. Germline-derived CDR1 and CDR2 are MDHEN and SYDVKM. The CDR3 consists of 15 residues. The CDR3 nucleotides are TGTGCTAGCACAGGGGGCACTACGATCACAGATACGCAGTATTTT. It is translated as CASTGGTTITDTQYF.

The chain couples TRBV18 to TRBJ2-2, with 10 bases fitting TRBD1. Germline V gives CDR1 KGHSH, CDR2 LQKENI. The ends lost 3 bases at V and 5 bases at J; junction bases unmatched: 6. The CDR3 loop spans 16 amino acids. CDR3 region: CASSPVRQGATGELFF. CDR3 sequence (DNA): TGTGCCAGCTCACCCGTACGACAGGGGGCGACCGGGGAGCTGTTTTTT.

As regards this clone: An end of the junction does not agree with germline; a read error may underlie this. The chain is built from TRBV28 and TRBJ1-5; TRBD1 matches at 7 bases. The CDR3 covers 13 residues. Germline lookup yields CDR1 MDHEN and CDR2 SYDVKM. CDR3 coding DNA: TGTGCCAGCAGTTACTCATCGGGACAGACCTCGAATTTT. This encodes CASSYSSGQTSNF.